This is a list of T cell receptor beta chains from one sample in a study of cytomegalovirus exposure and HLA in healthy donors. Sequenced by immunoSEQ multiplex PCR; TCRdb stores in-frame clones only, minus some. The sample has about 62,000 clones; about 71% are singletons. Sequenced input: PBMCs. These receptors were taken from a man aged 55-75 years in good health and CMV-seropositive. Each CDR3 is given with its conserved first and last residue. A D gene is named only where the DNA matches it firmly. Part of the rows lack a size; the others show once, few, many or a class for expanded clones.

v_gene: TRBV5-1
abundance: NA
d_gene: NA
j_gene: TRBJ2-3
CDR3aa: CASSRVATDTQYF
CDR3nt: TGCGCCAGCAGTCGGGTAGCCACAGATACGCAGTATTTT

v_gene: TRBV5-4
abundance: once
d_gene: NA
j_gene: TRBJ2-5
CDR3aa: CASSLARTDGETQYF
CDR3nt: TGTGCCAGCAGCTTGGCTCGGACAGACGGTGAGACCCAGTACTTC

v_gene: TRBV25-1
abundance: few
d_gene: NA
j_gene: TRBJ1-2
CDR3aa: CASSEVSGTSYGYTF
CDR3nt: TGTGCCAGCAGTGAAGTTTCCGGGACAAGTTATGGCTACACCTTC

v_gene: TRBV5-1
abundance: few
d_gene: NA
j_gene: TRBJ2-2
CDR3aa: CASSLSTENTGELFF
CDR3nt: TGCGCCAGCAGCTTATCGACAGAGAACACCGGGGAGCTGTTTTTT

v_gene: TRBV5-1
abundance: once
d_gene: TRBD2
j_gene: TRBJ2-3
CDR3aa: CASSFNGGAIDTQYF
CDR3nt: TGCGCCAGCAGCTTTAACGGGGGGGCCATAGATACGCAGTATTTT

v_gene: TRBV7-7
abundance: NA
d_gene: TRBD1
j_gene: TRBJ2-1
CDR3aa: CASSPNTGTGGREQFF
CDR3nt: TGTGCTAGCAGCCCCAACACCGGGACAGGGGGCCGGGAGCAGTTCTTC

v_gene: TRBV6-1
abundance: NA
d_gene: NA
j_gene: TRBJ2-7
CDR3aa: CASSEITYYEQYF
CDR3nt: TGTGCCAGCAGTGAAATAACTTACTACGAGCAGTACTTC

v_gene: TRBV19
abundance: few
d_gene: NA
j_gene: TRBJ2-2
CDR3aa: CASSIVRGGNTGELFF
CDR3nt: TGTGCCAGTAGTATCGTTAGAGGAGGGAACACCGGGGAGCTGTTTTTT

v_gene: TRBV2
abundance: NA
d_gene: NA
j_gene: TRBJ1-1
CDR3aa: CASSDWGGSAEAFF
CDR3nt: TGTGCCAGCAGTGACTGGGGCGGTTCGGCTGAAGCTTTCTTT

v_gene: TRBV2
abundance: NA
d_gene: NA
j_gene: TRBJ1-1
CDR3aa: CASSKPGNPEAFF
CDR3nt: TGTGCCAGCAGTAAGCCAGGGAACCCTGAAGCTTTCTTT

v_gene: TRBV6-1
abundance: NA
d_gene: NA
j_gene: TRBJ2-2
CDR3aa: CASSEALYGAGGELFF
CDR3nt: TGTGCCAGCAGTGAAGCCTTGTATGGGGCTGGCGGGGAGCTGTTTTTT

v_gene: TRBV5-8
abundance: NA
d_gene: NA
j_gene: TRBJ1-2
CDR3aa: CASSPPGLSYGYTF
CDR3nt: TGTGCCAGCAGCCCGCCGGGACTTAGCTATGGCTACACCTTC

v_gene: TRBV4-2
abundance: NA
d_gene: NA
j_gene: TRBJ2-5
CDR3aa: CASREAGQETQYF
CDR3nt: TGTGCCAGCAGGGAAGCGGGTCAAGAGACCCAGTACTTC

v_gene: TRBV4-1
abundance: NA
d_gene: TRBD1
j_gene: TRBJ2-5
CDR3aa: CASSQRQGRDQETQYF
CDR3nt: TGCGCCAGCAGCCAACGACAGGGAAGAGACCAAGAGACCCAGTACTTC

v_gene: TRBV5-4
abundance: NA
d_gene: TRBD1
j_gene: TRBJ2-5
CDR3aa: CASYSVGQGFYQETQYF
CDR3nt: TGTGCCAGTTACTCCGTGGGACAGGGCTTTTACCAAGAGACCCAGTACTTC

v_gene: TRBV7-8
abundance: NA
d_gene: TRBD2
j_gene: TRBJ2-7
CDR3aa: CASRIAGGGSYEQYF
CDR3nt: TGTGCCAGCAGAATAGCGGGAGGGGGCTCCTACGAGCAGTACTTC

v_gene: TRBV7-8
abundance: NA
d_gene: NA
j_gene: TRBJ1-1
CDR3aa: CASSLNGIEAFF
CDR3nt: TGTGCCAGCAGCTTAAACGGGATTGAAGCTTTCTTT

v_gene: TRBV29-1
abundance: NA
d_gene: TRBD2
j_gene: TRBJ2-1
CDR3aa: CSVGRDYRDEQFF
CDR3nt: TGCAGCGTTGGCCGGGACTACCGCGATGAGCAGTTCTTC

v_gene: TRBV6-5
abundance: NA
d_gene: NA
j_gene: TRBJ1-4
CDR3aa: CASSYAGVEKLFF
CDR3nt: TGTGCCAGCAGTTACGCAGGGGTTGAAAAACTGTTTTTT

v_gene: TRBV7-2
abundance: few
d_gene: NA
j_gene: TRBJ1-1
CDR3aa: CASSFQSPTEAFF
CDR3nt: TGTGCCAGCAGCTTCCAAAGCCCCACTGAAGCTTTCTTT

v_gene: TRBV5-6
abundance: NA
d_gene: TRBD1
j_gene: TRBJ1-2
CDR3aa: CASSRRPATGGHGYTF
CDR3nt: TGTGCCAGCAGCAGACGCCCGGCGACAGGGGGACACGGCTACACCTTC

v_gene: TRBV19
abundance: NA
d_gene: NA
j_gene: TRBJ1-5
CDR3aa: CASSIALQGLSNQPQHF
CDR3nt: TGTGCCAGTAGTATAGCTCTACAGGGATTGAGCAATCAGCCCCAGCATTTT

v_gene: TRBV29-1
abundance: NA
d_gene: TRBD1
j_gene: TRBJ1-2
CDR3aa: CSVDGRRGTGGFNGYGYTF
CDR3nt: TGCAGCGTTGATGGGAGGCGGGGGACAGGGGGCTTTAATGGCTATGGCTACACCTTC

v_gene: TRBV5-1
abundance: once
d_gene: TRBD2
j_gene: TRBJ2-2
CDR3aa: CASSRLAGETGELFF
CDR3nt: TGCGCCAGCAGCCGGTTAGCGGGGGAAACCGGGGAGCTGTTTTTT

v_gene: TRBV12-5
abundance: NA
d_gene: TRBD1
j_gene: TRBJ1-2
CDR3aa: CASGSGQEKNGYTF
CDR3nt: TGTGCTAGTGGTTCGGGACAGGAAAAAAATGGCTACACCTTC

v_gene: TRBV7-9
abundance: NA
d_gene: NA
j_gene: TRBJ2-7
CDR3aa: CASSDFQGRDTAYEQYF
CDR3nt: TGTGCCAGCAGCGACTTTCAGGGCCGGGACACAGCCTACGAGCAGTACTTC

v_gene: TRBV7-9
abundance: NA
d_gene: NA
j_gene: TRBJ2-5
CDR3aa: CASSLPDSWETQYF
CDR3nt: TGTGCCAGCAGCCTCCCGGATAGCTGGGAGACCCAGTACTTC

v_gene: TRBV4-1
abundance: few
d_gene: NA
j_gene: TRBJ1-2
CDR3aa: CASSEVNLVAYTGYTF
CDR3nt: TGCGCCAGCAGCGAAGTGAATCTAGTGGCCTACACTGGCTACACCTTC

v_gene: TRBV18
abundance: NA
d_gene: TRBD1
j_gene: TRBJ1-4
CDR3aa: CASSKGQGNEKLFF
CDR3nt: TGTGCCAGCTCGAAGGGACAGGGAAATGAAAAACTGTTTTTT

v_gene: TRBV27
abundance: NA
d_gene: NA
j_gene: TRBJ2-3
CDR3aa: CASSLSVATDTQYF
CDR3nt: TGTGCCAGCAGTTTATCCGTAGCAACGGATACGCAGTATTTT

v_gene: TRBV5-1
abundance: NA
d_gene: NA
j_gene: TRBJ1-2
CDR3aa: CASSLRGSYGYTF
CDR3nt: TGCGCCAGCAGCCTGCGGGGTTCCTATGGCTACACCTTC

v_gene: TRBV11-3
abundance: NA
d_gene: NA
j_gene: TRBJ2-3
CDR3aa: CASSLQGLSSETQYF
CDR3nt: TGTGCCAGCAGCTTGCAGGGTCTTTCATCAGAGACGCAGTATTTT

v_gene: TRBV7-9
abundance: NA
d_gene: NA
j_gene: TRBJ2-3
CDR3aa: CASSYKLQGTDTQYF
CDR3nt: TGTGCCAGCAGCTACAAGCTCCAGGGCACAGATACGCAGTATTTT

v_gene: TRBV6-5
abundance: NA
d_gene: NA
j_gene: TRBJ2-2
CDR3aa: CASITQVFGELFF
CDR3nt: TGTGCCAGCATCACCCAGGTTTTCGGGGAGCTGTTTTTT

v_gene: TRBV4-1
abundance: NA
d_gene: TRBD2
j_gene: TRBJ2-2
CDR3aa: CASSVRRLAGAGDTGELFF
CDR3nt: TGCGCCAGCAGCGTCCGCCGGCTAGCGGGGGCCGGGGACACCGGGGAGCTGTTTTTT

v_gene: TRBV11-2
abundance: NA
d_gene: NA
j_gene: TRBJ2-5
CDR3aa: CASSFPPLVGETQYF
CDR3nt: TGTGCCAGCAGCTTCCCCCCACTAGTAGGAGAGACCCAGTACTTC

v_gene: TRBV27
abundance: NA
d_gene: NA
j_gene: TRBJ1-6
CDR3aa: CASSLRHSYNSPLHF
CDR3nt: TGTGCCAGCAGTTTAAGACATTCCTATAATTCACCCCTCCACTTT

v_gene: TRBV10-3
abundance: NA
d_gene: NA
j_gene: TRBJ2-7
CDR3aa: CAISEIGTPYGSEQYF
CDR3nt: TGTGCCATCAGTGAAATAGGGACTCCCTATGGGAGCGAGCAGTACTTC

v_gene: TRBV4-2
abundance: NA
d_gene: TRBD2
j_gene: TRBJ2-3
CDR3aa: CASSRTLAGNTDTQYF
CDR3nt: TGTGCCAGCAGCCGAACACTAGCGGGGAACACAGATACGCAGTATTTT

v_gene: TRBV11-2
abundance: NA
d_gene: TRBD2
j_gene: TRBJ2-7
CDR3aa: CASSLGLAGPTYEQYF
CDR3nt: TGTGCCAGCAGTTTGGGACTAGCGGGTCCCACCTACGAGCAGTACTTC

v_gene: TRBV4-1
abundance: once
d_gene: NA
j_gene: TRBJ2-5
CDR3aa: CASSQDPQAILGETQYF
CDR3nt: TGCGCCAGCAGCCAAGATCCGCAGGCTATTTTGGGAGAGACCCAGTACTTC

v_gene: TRBV2
abundance: NA
d_gene: TRBD1
j_gene: TRBJ2-7
CDR3aa: CASSATGYPSYEQYF
CDR3nt: TGTGCCAGCAGTGCGACAGGGTACCCTTCCTACGAGCAGTACTTC

v_gene: TRBV5-8
abundance: NA
d_gene: TRBD1
j_gene: TRBJ2-7
CDR3aa: CASRYRQGSYEQYF
CDR3nt: TGTGCCAGCAGATATAGACAGGGGTCCTACGAGCAGTACTTC

v_gene: TRBV2
abundance: NA
d_gene: NA
j_gene: TRBJ1-1
CDR3aa: CASSDWPGADTEAFF
CDR3nt: TGTGCCAGCAGTGATTGGCCAGGGGCGGACACTGAAGCTTTCTTT

v_gene: TRBV5-8
abundance: NA
d_gene: NA
j_gene: TRBJ2-7
CDR3aa: CASSRTRSSYEQYF
CDR3nt: TGTGCCAGCAGCCGGACACGCTCCTCCTACGAGCAGTACTTC

v_gene: TRBV7-7
abundance: NA
d_gene: TRBD1
j_gene: TRBJ2-5
CDR3aa: CASSTTGGPGETQYF
CDR3nt: TGTGCTAGCAGCACGACAGGGGGGCCTGGGGAGACCCAGTACTTC

v_gene: TRBV7-9
abundance: NA
d_gene: TRBD2
j_gene: TRBJ2-7
CDR3aa: CSSSLGEGEQYF
CDR3nt: TGTTCCAGCAGCTTAGGGGAGGGCGAGCAGTACTTC

v_gene: TRBV5-4
abundance: NA
d_gene: TRBD1
j_gene: TRBJ2-7
CDR3aa: CASRGDRRNEQYF
CDR3nt: TGTGCCAGCAGGGGGGACAGGAGGAACGAGCAGTACTTC

v_gene: TRBV27
abundance: NA
d_gene: NA
j_gene: TRBJ1-2
CDR3aa: CASSTGITYGYTF
CDR3nt: TGTGCCAGCAGTACCGGGATAACCTATGGCTACACCTTC